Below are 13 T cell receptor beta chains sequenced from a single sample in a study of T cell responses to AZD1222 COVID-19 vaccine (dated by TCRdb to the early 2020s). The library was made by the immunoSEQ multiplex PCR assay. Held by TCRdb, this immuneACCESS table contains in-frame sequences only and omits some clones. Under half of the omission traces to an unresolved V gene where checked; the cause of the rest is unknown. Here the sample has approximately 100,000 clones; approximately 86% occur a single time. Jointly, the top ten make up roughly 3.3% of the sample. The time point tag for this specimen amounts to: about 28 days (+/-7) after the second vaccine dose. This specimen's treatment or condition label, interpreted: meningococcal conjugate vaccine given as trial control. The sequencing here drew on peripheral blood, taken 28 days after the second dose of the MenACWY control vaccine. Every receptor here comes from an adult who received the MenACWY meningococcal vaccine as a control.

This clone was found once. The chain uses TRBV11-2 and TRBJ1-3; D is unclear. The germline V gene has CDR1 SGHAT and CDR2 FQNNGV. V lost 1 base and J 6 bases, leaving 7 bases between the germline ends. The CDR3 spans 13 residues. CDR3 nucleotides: TGTGCCAGCAGCTTAGGACGGCAAAACACCATATATTTT. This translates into CASSLGRQNTIYF. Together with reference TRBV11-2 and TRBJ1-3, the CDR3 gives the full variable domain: EAGVAQSPRYKIIEKRQSVAFWCNPISGHATLYWYQQILGQGPKLLIQFQNNGVVDDSQLPKDRFSAERLKGVDSTLKIQPAKLEDSAVYLCASSLGRQNTIYFGEGSWLTVV.

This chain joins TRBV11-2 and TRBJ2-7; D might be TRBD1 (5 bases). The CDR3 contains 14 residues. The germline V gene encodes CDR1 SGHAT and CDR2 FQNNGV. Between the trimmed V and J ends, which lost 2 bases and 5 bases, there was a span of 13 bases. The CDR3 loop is CASSLYGARNEQYF. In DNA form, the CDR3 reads TGTGCCAGCAGCTTATATGGGGCTCGGAACGAGCAGTACTTC.

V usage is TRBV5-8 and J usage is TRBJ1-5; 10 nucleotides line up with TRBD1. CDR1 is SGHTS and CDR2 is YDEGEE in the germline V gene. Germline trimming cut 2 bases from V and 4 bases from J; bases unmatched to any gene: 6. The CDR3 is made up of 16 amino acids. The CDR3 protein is CASSFFWTGGNQPQHF. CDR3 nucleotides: TGTGCCAGCAGCTTCTTTTGGACAGGGGGGAATCAGCCCCAGCATTTT.

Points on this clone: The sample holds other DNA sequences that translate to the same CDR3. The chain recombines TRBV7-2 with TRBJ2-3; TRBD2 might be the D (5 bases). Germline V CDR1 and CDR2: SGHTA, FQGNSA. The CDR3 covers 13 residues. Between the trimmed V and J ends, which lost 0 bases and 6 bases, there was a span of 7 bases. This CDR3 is CASSLARRDTQYF. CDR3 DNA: TGTGCCAGCAGCTTAGCCCGGAGGGATACGCAGTATTTT.

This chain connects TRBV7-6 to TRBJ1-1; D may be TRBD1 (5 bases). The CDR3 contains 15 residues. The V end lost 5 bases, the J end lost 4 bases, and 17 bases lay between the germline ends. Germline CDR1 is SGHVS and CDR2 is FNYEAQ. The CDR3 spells CASSPLAGTGTEAFF. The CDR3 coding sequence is TGTGCCAGCAGCCCACTGGCAGGGACGGGCACTGAAGCTTTCTTT.

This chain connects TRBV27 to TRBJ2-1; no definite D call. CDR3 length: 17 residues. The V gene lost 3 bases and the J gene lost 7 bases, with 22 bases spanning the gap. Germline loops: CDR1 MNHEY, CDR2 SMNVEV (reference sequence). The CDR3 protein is CASSFRLDLNGKNEQFF. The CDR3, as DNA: TGTGCCAGCAGTTTCAGGCTGGACCTTAATGGAAAAAATGAGCAGTTCTTC.

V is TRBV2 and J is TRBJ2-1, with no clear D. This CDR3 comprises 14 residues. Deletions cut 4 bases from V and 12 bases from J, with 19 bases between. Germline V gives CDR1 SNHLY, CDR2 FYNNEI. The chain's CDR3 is CASSVSIGWRGQFF. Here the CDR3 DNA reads TGTGCCAGCAGTGTTTCGATAGGATGGCGTGGGCAGTTCTTC.

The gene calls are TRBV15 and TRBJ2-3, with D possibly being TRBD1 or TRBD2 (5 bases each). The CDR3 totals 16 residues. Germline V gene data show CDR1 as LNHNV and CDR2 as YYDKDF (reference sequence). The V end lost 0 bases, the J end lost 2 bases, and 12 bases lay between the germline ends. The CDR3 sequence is CATSRDTRGNTDTQYF. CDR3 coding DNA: TGTGCCACCAGCAGAGACACGAGGGGAAACACAGATACGCAGTATTTT.

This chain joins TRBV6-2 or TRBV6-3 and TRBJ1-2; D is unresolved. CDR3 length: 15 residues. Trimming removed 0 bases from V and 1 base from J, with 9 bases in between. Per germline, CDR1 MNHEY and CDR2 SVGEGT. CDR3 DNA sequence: TGTGCCAGCAGTTACTCCCCCTTCCTTAACTATGGCTACACCTTC. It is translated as CASSYSPFLNYGYTF.

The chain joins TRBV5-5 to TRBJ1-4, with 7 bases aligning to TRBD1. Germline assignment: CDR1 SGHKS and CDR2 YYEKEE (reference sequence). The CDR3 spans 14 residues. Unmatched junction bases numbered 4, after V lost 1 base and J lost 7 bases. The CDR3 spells CASSLLGDSEKLFF. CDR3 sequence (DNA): TGTGCCAGCAGCTTGCTGGGGGACAGTGAAAAACTGTTTTTT.

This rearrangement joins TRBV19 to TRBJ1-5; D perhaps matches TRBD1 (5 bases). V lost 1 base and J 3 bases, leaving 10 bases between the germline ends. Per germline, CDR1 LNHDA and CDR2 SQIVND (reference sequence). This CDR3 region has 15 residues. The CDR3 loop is CASSIAQGVNQPQHF. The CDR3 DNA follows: TGTGCCAGTAGTATAGCTCAGGGCGTCAATCAGCCCCAGCATTTT.

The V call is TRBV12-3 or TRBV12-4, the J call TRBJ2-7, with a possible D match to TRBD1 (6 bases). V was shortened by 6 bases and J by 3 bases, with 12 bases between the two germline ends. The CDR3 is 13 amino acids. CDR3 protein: CASSTEQGYEQYF. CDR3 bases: TGTGCCAGCAGCACCGAACAGGGCTACGAGCAGTACTTC.

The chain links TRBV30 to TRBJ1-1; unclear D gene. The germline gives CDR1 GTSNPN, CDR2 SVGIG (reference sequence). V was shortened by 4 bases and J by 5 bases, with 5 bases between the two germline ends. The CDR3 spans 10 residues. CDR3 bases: TGTGCCTGGAAAAGGACTGAAGCTTTCTTT. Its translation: CAWKRTEAFF. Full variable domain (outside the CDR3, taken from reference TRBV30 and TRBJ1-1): SQTIHQWPATLVQPVGSPLSLECTVEGTSNPNLYWYRQAAGRGLQLLFYSVGIGQISSEVPQNLSASRPQDRQFILSSKKLLLSDSGFYLCAWKRTEAFFGQGTRLTVV.